These 30 T cell receptor beta chains originate from one sample sequenced in a study of shared T cell receptors in the human thymus. Sequenced by immunoSEQ multiplex PCR; TCRdb stores in-frame clones only, minus some. The repertoire has more than 550,000 clones, 75% to 90% of them found once; the top ten carry roughly 0.01%. In addition, the sample was reused for a study of human thymus T cells.

Sequencing input: thymocytes. Every receptor here comes from a girl less than two years old with a congenital heart defect.

This chain uses TRBV14 with TRBJ2-1; D is unclear. The germline V gene has CDR1 SGHDN and CDR2 FVKESK. V lost 0 bases to trimming and J lost 4 bases, with 10 bases between them. The CDR3 is 15 residues long. DNA for the CDR3: TGTGCCAGCAGCCAAGAGGGCCCCTTTTACAATGAGCAGTTCTTC. Translated, it gives CASSQEGPFYNEQFF.

The rearrangement uses TRBV6-1 and TRBJ2-6, with 15 bases identical to TRBD2. Germline CDR1 is MNHNS and CDR2 is SASEGT. CDR3 length equals 20 residues. V shed 4 bases, J shed 0 bases, and the junction held 7 bases outside the gene matches. The CDR3 bases are TGTGCCAGCAGTGGGGGACTAGCGGGGGGAAACTACTCTGGGGCCAACGTCCTGACTTTC. Protein sequence: CASSGGLAGGNYSGANVLTF.

The chain joins TRBV5-4 to TRBJ2-4, with D tentatively TRBD2 (5 bases). CDR1 and CDR2 (germline): SGHNT, YYREEE (reference sequence). Trimming pared 5 bases from V and 1 base from J, leaving 7 bases between. This CDR3 region has 13 residues. This chain's CDR3 is CASRDLAKNIQYF. The CDR3 DNA reads as TGTGCCAGCAGGGACTTGGCCAAAAACATTCAGTACTTC.

The J gene is TRBJ2-3, the V gene TRBV7-2; a weak D match, TRBD2 (7 bases). V was shortened by 5 bases and J by 3 bases, with 18 bases between the two germline ends. This CDR3 is built from 16 residues. Looked up from germline, CDR1 is SGHTA and CDR2 is FQGNSA. This chain's CDR3 is CASSAQGGGSTDTQYF. The CDR3 nucleotides read TGTGCCAGCAGCGCACAGGGAGGGGGTTCTACAGATACGCAGTATTTT.

The V gene is TRBV7-9, the J gene TRBJ2-1; 14 nucleotides line up with TRBD2. CDR1 and CDR2 from the germline V gene are SEHNR and FQNEAQ (reference sequence). The CDR3 is 18 residues long. The junction had 9 bases not matched to a gene; V was cut back by 1 base and J by 7 bases. The CDR3 loop reads CASSLGETSGGAVNEQFF. Here the CDR3 DNA reads TGTGCCAGCAGCTTAGGGGAGACTAGCGGGGGGGCAGTGAATGAGCAGTTCTTC.

The genes are TRBV2 and TRBJ1-2; TRBD1 is a possible D gene (5 bases). CDR1 is SNHLY, CDR2 FYNNEI, per germline. Trimming took off 4 bases at V and 5 bases at J, with 20 bases between the two ends. The CDR3 runs 16 residues. The DNA for the CDR3 is TGTGCCAGCAGTGGACAGAAGCCCTCCATGAGATATGGCTACACCTTC. Its translation is CASSGQKPSMRYGYTF.

The chain employs TRBV25-1 and TRBJ1-1; 8 bases line up with TRBD1. Germline V lookup: CDR1 MGHDK, CDR2 SYGVNS. V dropped 4 bases and J dropped 4; count of bases not matched to a gene: 17. The CDR3 has 18 residues. The CDR3, as DNA: TGTGCCAGCAGTGGTCTACTACCCATCGGACAGGGTATCACTGAAGCTTTCTTT. This encodes CASSGLLPIGQGITEAFF. The whole variable domain, remainder taken from reference TRBV25-1 and TRBJ1-1, is EADIYQTPRYLVIGTGKKITLECSQTMGHDKMYWYQQDPGMELHLIHYSYGVNSTEKGDLSSESTVSRIRTEHFPLTLESARPSHTSQYLCASSGLLPIGQGITEAFFGQGTRLTVV.

This chain connects TRBV6-1 to TRBJ1-1, with a tentative D call TRBD1 (5 bases). The V gene lost 6 bases and the J gene lost 0 bases, with 11 bases spanning the gap. The germline V gene has CDR1 MNHNS and CDR2 SASEGT. The CDR3 length is 14 residues. The CDR3 coding sequence is TGTGCCAGCAGGGAGGGACGGATGAACACTGAAGCTTTCTTT. It is translated as CASREGRMNTEAFF.

The V call is TRBV4-3, the J call TRBJ1-2; 8 positions agree with TRBD1. This CDR3 contains 19 residues. CDR1 is LGHNA, CDR2 YSLEER, per germline. The trim removed 1 base at V and 7 bases at J, leaving 20 bases unmatched. The CDR3 bases are TGCGCCAGCAGCCAAGGGTTCTCGCGCCGAGAAGGACAGGGCCGTGGCTACACCTTC. The encoded protein is CASSQGFSRREGQGRGYTF.

V is TRBV5-4 and J is TRBJ2-1; no reliable D call. V dropped 4 bases and J dropped 0 bases, with 20 bases sitting between them. This CDR3 is built from 18 residues. Germline loops: CDR1 SGHNT, CDR2 YYREEE (reference sequence). The CDR3 DNA reads TGTGCCAGCAGCAGCTTAAAATGCCGACTGAGCTCCTACAATGAGCAGTTCTTC. Its translation: CASSSLKCRLSSYNEQFF.

This clone came up once. CDR3 bases: TGTGCCAGCAGCCTATGGGGACAGTCCCAAGAGACCCAGTACTTC. Translated: CASSLWGQSQETQYF. This sequence joins TRBV7-6 and TRBJ2-5, with 7 bases fitting TRBD1. After removal of 5 bases from V and 1 base from J, the junction contained 7 bases not matched to a gene. Germline V gene lookup returns CDR1 SGHVS and CDR2 FNYEAQ. The CDR3 is made up of 15 amino acids.

This clone has more than one count but fewer than ten. The V gene is TRBV9, the J gene TRBJ2-3; tentative D call: TRBD1 (6 bases). CDR3 size: 16 residues. The germline V gene encodes CDR1 SGDLS and CDR2 YYNGEE. The V end lost 0 bases, the J end lost 4 bases, and 15 bases lay between the germline ends. The CDR3 region is CASSVEQNRVADTQYF. Here the CDR3 DNA reads TGTGCCAGCAGCGTAGAACAAAACAGGGTCGCAGATACGCAGTATTTT.

The CDR3 loop reads CASSLRSGRETQYF. Written as DNA, the CDR3 is TGTGCCAGCAGTTTAAGGTCTGGGCGAGAGACCCAGTACTTC. V usage is TRBV27 and J usage is TRBJ2-5; D gene ambiguous. Germline-derived CDR1 and CDR2 are MNHEY and SMNVEV (reference sequence). V gave up 2 bases and J gave up 4 bases, with 11 bases separating them. The CDR3 sequence is 14 residues long.

The DNA for the CDR3 is TGTGCCAGCAGCCCCACCCGGGGGGGGGCCAACACTGAAGCTTTCTTT. It encodes CASSPTRGGANTEAFF. The genes are TRBV7-9 and TRBJ1-1, with a weak D call TRBD1 (6 bases). Trimming shortened V by 5 bases and J by 2 bases, and 18 bases separated the two germline ends. This CDR3 comprises 16 residues. Germline CDR1 and CDR2: SEHNR and FQNEAQ (reference sequence).

The J gene is TRBJ1-1, the V gene TRBV18; the D is unclear. The CDR3 has 14 amino acids. With 1 base removed from V and 2 bases from J, the gap between germline ends came to 8 bases. Germline CDR1 reads KGHSH; CDR2 reads LQKENI. The CDR3 loop reads CASSPRSPNTEAFF. The CDR3 region has the DNA TGTGCCAGCTCACCACGTAGCCCCAACACTGAAGCTTTCTTT.

The chain links TRBV7-3 to TRBJ2-1, with 10 bases that match TRBD1. Per germline, CDR1 SGHTA and CDR2 FQGTGA. CDR3 length: 18 residues. J lost 2 bases, V lost 3 bases, and 10 bases had no gene match. The CDR3 sequence: CASSLSTGTGVTYNEQFF. CDR3 nucleotides: TGTGCCAGCAGCTTGTCAACCGGGACAGGGGTTACCTACAATGAGCAGTTCTTC.

Regarding this clone: The sample contains more than one DNA sequence encoding this CDR3. The chain uses TRBV19 and TRBJ1-6; D not resolved. V lost 4 bases to trimming and J lost 8 bases, with 9 bases between them. The CDR3 covers 13 residues. CDR1 is LNHDA and CDR2 is SQIVND in the germline V gene (reference sequence). The CDR3 DNA is TGTGCCAGTAGTAGTGCGATATATTCACCCCTCCACTTT. It translates to CASSSAIYSPLHF.

The chain carries TRBV2 and TRBJ1-4; tentatively, D is TRBD1 (5 bases). This CDR3 is 15 amino acids long. Trimming removed 1 base from V and 7 bases from J, with 13 bases in between. Per germline, CDR1 SNHLY and CDR2 FYNNEI. The DNA of the CDR3 is TGTGCCAGCAGTGAAGGCGGGGGGAGGGTTGAAAAACTGTTTTTT. It codes for CASSEGGGRVEKLFF.

This rearrangement joins TRBV7-9 to TRBJ1-4; TRBD1 matches at 11 bases. Germline V lookup: CDR1 SEHNR, CDR2 FQNEAQ (reference sequence). The CDR3 is 19 residues long. V shed 1 base and J 1 base; nucleotides not matched to a gene: 8. The CDR3 nucleotides read TGTGCCAGCAGCTTAGATGGGACAGGGGGACACAAAACTAATGAAAAACTGTTTTTT. It codes for CASSLDGTGGHKTNEKLFF.

This clone was observed a few times. CDR3 nucleotides: TGCGCCAGCAGCCACTCGGAGGTACGGCCCTTGAACACTGAAGCTTTCTTT. It is translated as CASSHSEVRPLNTEAFF. This chain uses TRBV4-1 with TRBJ1-1, with D unclear. The CDR3 totals 17 residues. Germline CDR1 MGHRA, CDR2 YSYEKL. V lost 3 bases to trimming and J lost 0 bases, with 17 bases between them.

The chain combines TRBV5-1 with TRBJ1-6, with D possibly being TRBD1 (6 bases). V was trimmed by 0 bases and J by 8 bases, leaving 9 bases between them. Per the germline V gene, CDR1 is SGHRS and CDR2 is YFSETQ. This CDR3 region has 14 residues. This chain's CDR3 is CASSLDREYSPLHF. In nucleotides, the CDR3 is TGCGCCAGCAGCTTGGACAGGGAGTATTCACCCCTCCACTTT.

The rearrangement links TRBV7-2 to TRBJ1-4; D is perhaps TRBD1 (6 bases). Germline V lookup: CDR1 SGHTA, CDR2 FQGNSA. CDR3 length: 13 residues. Trimming left V 5 bases short and J 8 bases short, with 12 bases between. The CDR3 spells CASSVKTGEKLFF. The CDR3, as DNA: TGTGCCAGCAGCGTAAAAACAGGGGAAAAACTGTTTTTT.

This clone showed up just once. The V and J genes are TRBV5-1 and TRBJ1-2; 7 bases map to TRBD1. Trimming took 3 bases from V and 2 from J; bases not matched to a gene: 10. The CDR3 sequence is 16 residues long. Germline values: CDR1 SGHRS, CDR2 YFSETQ. This CDR3 reads CASSSAEGAVNYGYTF. CDR3 DNA: TGCGCCAGCAGCTCCGCGGAGGGGGCGGTGAACTATGGCTACACCTTC. The full variable domain, in which reference TRBV5-1 and TRBJ1-2 provide the parts outside the CDR3, is KAGVTQTPRYLIKTRGQQVTLSCSPISGHRSVSWYQQTPGQGLQFLFEYFSETQRNKGNFPGRFSGRQFSNSRSEMNVSTLELGDSALYLCASSSAEGAVNYGYTFGSGTRLTVV.

The rearrangement joins TRBV9 to TRBJ1-5, with D perhaps TRBD1 (5 bases). This CDR3 is built from 14 residues. V dropped 4 bases and J dropped 10 bases, with 18 bases sitting between them. From germline, CDR1 is SGDLS and CDR2 YYNGEE. CDR3: CASSSQGSHSPQHF. The CDR3, as DNA: TGTGCCAGCAGCTCCCAGGGTTCTCATTCTCCCCAGCATTTT.

This clone appeared a single time. This chain connects TRBV5-6 to TRBJ1-1, with D possibly matching TRBD1 (5 bases). The V end was cut by 3 bases, the J end by 0 bases, with 18 bases between. The germline V gene has CDR1 SGHDT and CDR2 YYEEEE. CDR3 length: 17 amino acids. CDR3 residues: CASSWTNWGIMNTEAFF. DNA for the CDR3: TGTGCCAGCAGCTGGACAAACTGGGGCATAATGAACACTGAAGCTTTCTTT.

This clone was found a few times. The gene calls are TRBV27 and TRBJ2-2; 8 bases map to TRBD2. V gave up 3 bases and J gave up 2 bases; unmatched junction bases: 5. The CDR3 contains 16 residues. Looked up from germline, CDR1 is MNHEY and CDR2 is SMNVEV (reference sequence). Here the CDR3 reads CASSFAGGLNTGELFF. The CDR3 DNA reads TGTGCCAGCAGTTTTGCGGGGGGACTAAACACCGGGGAGCTGTTTTTT.

This chain connects TRBV4-1 to TRBJ2-1; no definite D call. The CDR3 sequence is 13 residues long. V shed 5 bases and J shed 5 bases, with 10 bases lying between them. Per germline, CDR1 MGHRA and CDR2 YSYEKL. In nucleotides, the CDR3 is TGCGCCAGCAGCGTTGACGGAGACAATGAGCAGTTCTTC. Translation gives CASSVDGDNEQFF.

The genes are TRBV6-4 and TRBJ2-6; D unresolved. CDR3 size: 14 residues. V gave up 6 bases and J gave up 2 bases, with 8 bases separating them. Per germline, CDR1 MRHNA and CDR2 SNTAGT. The CDR3 DNA is TGTGCCAGCAGCGAGTTTGCTGGGGCCAACGTCCTGACTTTC. Protein: CASSEFAGANVLTF.

A note on this clone: Germline and junction disagree at one end, which may indicate a read error. The chain links TRBV2 to TRBJ2-2; possibly TRBD1 for D (5 bases). The V gene's germline CDR1 is SNHLY and CDR2 FYNNEI. The CDR3 has 17 amino acids. CDR3 sequence: CASREDSSVRNTGELFF. The CDR3 DNA reads TGTGCCAGCAGGGAAGACAGTTCGGTCAGGAATACCGGGGAGCTGTTTTTT.

The V call is TRBV9, the J call TRBJ2-3, with 8 nucleotides matching TRBD1. V shed 4 bases, J shed 7 bases, and the junction held 14 bases outside the gene matches. CDR3 length: 16 residues. Per the germline V gene, CDR1 is SGDLS and CDR2 is YYNGEE. CDR3 sequence reads: CASSLGGQGAPNTQYF. The CDR3 DNA reads as TGTGCCAGCAGCCTTGGGGGGCAGGGGGCGCCGAATACGCAGTATTTT.